This TCR beta chain was captured in a study of blood T cell repertoires in COVID-19. Turning to the study itself: Sites across the United States, Italy and Spain contributed samples from acute and convalescent COVID-19.

This clone has only a few counts. The table came from immunoSEQ multiplex PCR; TCRdb's copy has only in-frame clones and leaves some out. The sample includes more than 250,000 clones, over 70% of them seen just once. CDR1 SGHKS and CDR2 YYEKEE come from the germline V gene (reference sequence). This CDR3 has 15 residues. The V and J ends lost 4 bases and 3 bases respectively, with 13 bases between them. Specimen: peripheral blood. The chain is built from TRBV5-5 and TRBJ1-4, with D possibly being TRBD1 (6 bases). The sequence was collected from a human donor in a cohort sampled during active COVID-19. CDR3 coding DNA: TGTGCCAGCAGCCTGATGGGGGCGGCTAATGAAAAACTGTTTTTT. Protein product: CASSLMGAANEKLFF.